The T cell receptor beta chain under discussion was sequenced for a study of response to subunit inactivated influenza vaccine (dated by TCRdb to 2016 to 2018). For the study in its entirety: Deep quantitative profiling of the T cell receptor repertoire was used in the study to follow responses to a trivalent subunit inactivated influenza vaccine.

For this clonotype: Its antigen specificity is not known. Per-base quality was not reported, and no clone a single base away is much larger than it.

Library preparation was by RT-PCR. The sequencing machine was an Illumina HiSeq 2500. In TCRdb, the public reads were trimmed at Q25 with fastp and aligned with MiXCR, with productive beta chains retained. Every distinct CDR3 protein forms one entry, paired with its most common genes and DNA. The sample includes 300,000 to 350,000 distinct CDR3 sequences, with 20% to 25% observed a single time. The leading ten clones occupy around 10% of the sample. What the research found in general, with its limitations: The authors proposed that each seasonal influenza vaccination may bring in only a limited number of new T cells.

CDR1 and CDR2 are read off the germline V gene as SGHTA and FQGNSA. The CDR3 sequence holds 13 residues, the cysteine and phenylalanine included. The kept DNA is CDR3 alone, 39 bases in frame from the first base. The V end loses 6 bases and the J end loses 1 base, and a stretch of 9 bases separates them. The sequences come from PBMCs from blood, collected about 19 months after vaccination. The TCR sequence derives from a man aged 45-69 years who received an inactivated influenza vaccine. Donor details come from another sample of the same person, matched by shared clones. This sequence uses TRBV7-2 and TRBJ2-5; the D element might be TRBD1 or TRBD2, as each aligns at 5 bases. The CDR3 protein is CASRRGPQETQYF. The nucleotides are TGTGCCAGCAGACGGGGACCCCAAGAGACCCAGTACTTC.